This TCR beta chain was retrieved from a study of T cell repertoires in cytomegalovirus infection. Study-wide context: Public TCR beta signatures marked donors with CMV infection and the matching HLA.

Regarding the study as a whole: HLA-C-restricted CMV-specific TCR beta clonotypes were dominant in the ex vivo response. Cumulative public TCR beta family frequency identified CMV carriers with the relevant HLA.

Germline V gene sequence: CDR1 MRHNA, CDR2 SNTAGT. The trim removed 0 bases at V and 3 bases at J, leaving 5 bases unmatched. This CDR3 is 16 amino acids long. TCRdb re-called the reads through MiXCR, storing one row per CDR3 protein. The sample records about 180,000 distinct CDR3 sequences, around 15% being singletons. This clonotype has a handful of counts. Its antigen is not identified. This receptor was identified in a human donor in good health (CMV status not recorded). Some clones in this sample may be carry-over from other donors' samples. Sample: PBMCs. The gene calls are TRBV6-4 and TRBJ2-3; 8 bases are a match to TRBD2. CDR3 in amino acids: CASSDSPGGPTDTQYF. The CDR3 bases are TGTGCCAGCAGTGACTCCCCGGGAGGGCCAACAGATACGCAGTATTTT.